This T cell receptor (beta chain) is drawn from a study of neurological immune-mediated disorders. TCRdb called the 5' RACE reads again in MiXCR, with one record for every CDR3 protein. Of fewer than 60,000 distinct CDR3 sequences listed, around 13% are singletons. Germline V gene data show CDR1 as SGHRS and CDR2 as YFSETQ. The CDR3 totals 14 residues. Trimming cost V 4 bases and J 0 bases; bases outside gene matches: 1. Sample time point: longitudinal time-point 2. In its sample, this clonotype was seen many times. The sequenced material came from PBMCs. The rearrangement joins TRBV5-1 to TRBJ2-3, with 8 bases fitting TRBD2. The receptor was derived from a male donor with HTLV-1-associated myelopathy (HAM/TSP). CDR3 coding DNA: TGCGCCAGCAGCGGCGGGGGGAGCACAGATACGCAGTATTTT. Translation gives CASSGGGSTDTQYF.